Below, 19 T cell receptor beta chains from the same sample are listed, as sequenced in a study of identical twins. TCRdb re-analysed the 5' RACE reads in MiXCR, keeping a single row per CDR3 protein. The repertoire includes roughly 630,000 distinct CDR3 sequences, roughly 7.2% of them detected once, and 1.5% to 2% sits in the top ten. This same sample was also taken into another study, of yellow fever vaccine responses in identical twins.

Material for sequencing was PBMCs. These receptors were obtained from a woman aged 18-35 years in good health.

This chain joins TRBV19 and TRBJ2-7; no clear D gene. CDR1 is LNHDA, CDR2 SQIVND, per germline (reference sequence). V was shortened by 1 base and J by 4 bases, with 8 bases between the two germline ends. This CDR3 has 13 residues. CDR3 DNA sequence: TGTGCCAGTAGTATAGTCGAAGGGTACGAGCAGTACTTC. It encodes CASSIVEGYEQYF.

Note on this clonotype: It is unclear where the CDR3 begins or ends on the DNA, so no DNA is shown, and the CDR3 is as TCRdb lists it. The CDR3 here is CASSVGSGTSLFF. This sequence joins TRBV9 and TRBJ2-1; the D call in the table, TRBD2, was not verified against the DNA. The CDR3 is 13 residues long, counting both termini. Germline-derived CDR1 and CDR2 are SGDLS and YYNGEE.

The J gene is TRBJ2-4, the V gene TRBV5-1; TRBD1 matches at 9 bases. V dropped 3 bases and J dropped 8; count of bases not matched to a gene: 9. CDR3 length: 15 amino acids. Germline-derived CDR1 and CDR2 are SGHRS and YFSETQ. CDR3 sequence: CASSSLSTGGDIQYF. The CDR3 DNA reads as TGCGCCAGCAGCTCACTTTCGACAGGGGGGGACATTCAGTACTTC.

This clonotype was detected ten times or more. The genes are TRBV10-3 and TRBJ1-2; D unresolved. The CDR3 loop spans 12 amino acids. Germline V gene data show CDR1 as ENHRY and CDR2 as SYGVKD. Trimming left V 3 bases short and J 4 bases short, with 6 bases between. This chain's CDR3 is CAISDGGYGYTF. The CDR3 nucleotides read TGTGCCATCAGTGACGGAGGCTATGGCTACACCTTC.

This clonotype was counted only a few times. The chain employs TRBV29-1 and TRBJ2-1; no definite D call. CDR1 is SQVTM, CDR2 ANQGSEA, per germline. Trimming left V 4 bases short and J 0 bases short, with 10 bases between. CDR3 length equals 14 residues. For the CDR3, the DNA is TGCAGCGTTGGCCACCCGAGCTCCTACAATGAGCAGTTCTTC. It codes for CSVGHPSSYNEQFF.

This clonotype has a count of ten or more. The J gene is TRBJ1-2, the V gene TRBV5-6; TRBD1 is a possible D gene (5 bases). Trimming cost V 1 base and J 8 bases, with 12 bases left between them. The CDR3 spans 13 residues. Germline-derived CDR1 and CDR2 are SGHDT and YYEEEE. The CDR3 reads CASSLKEGRGYTF. The CDR3 DNA reads TGTGCCAGCAGCTTGAAGGAGGGACGCGGCTACACCTTC.

This chain links TRBV24-1 with TRBJ2-2; 8 positions agree with TRBD1. Germline CDR1 reads KGHDR; CDR2 reads SFDVKD. Trimming cost V 6 bases and J 2 bases; bases outside gene matches: 7. The CDR3 spans 16 residues. CDR3 in amino acids: CATSSRQGPNTGELFF. CDR3 nucleotide sequence: TGTGCCACCAGTTCGAGACAGGGGCCTAACACCGGGGAGCTGTTTTTT.

This chain connects TRBV2 to TRBJ2-1, with 7 bases matching TRBD1. This CDR3 has 16 amino acids. The trim removed 6 bases at V and 7 bases at J, leaving 15 bases unmatched. Per the germline V gene, CDR1 is SNHLY and CDR2 is FYNNEI. For the CDR3, the DNA is TGTGCCAGCAGACATGGACAGGCGGTTTCTGGGAATGAGCAGTTCTTC. Translating it yields CASRHGQAVSGNEQFF.

This clonotype was picked up a small number of times. This rearrangement joins TRBV2 to TRBJ2-5; D is ambiguous. Germline V gene sequence: CDR1 SNHLY, CDR2 FYNNEI. CDR3 length: 11 residues. V lost 6 bases to trimming and J lost 10 bases, with 12 bases between them. The DNA of the CDR3 is TGTGCCAGCAGAGAGGCCAGAAACCAGTACTTC. It translates to CASREARNQYF.

The table lists this clonotype with a few counts. The gene calls are TRBV5-1 and TRBJ2-3, with a possible D match to TRBD2 (6 bases). V lost 6 bases and J 0 bases, leaving 11 bases between the germline ends. The germline CDR1 and CDR2 sequences are SGHRS and YFSETQ. The length of the CDR3 is 14 residues. This chain's CDR3 is CASKSEGSTDTQYF. CDR3 nucleotides: TGCGCCAGCAAGTCGGAGGGTAGCACAGATACGCAGTATTTT.

This clonotype came up a few times. The CDR3 nucleotides read TGTGCCAGCAGTGAAGATTTGTACGAGCAGTACGTC. As protein: CASSEDLYEQYV. V gene TRBV2 combines with J gene TRBJ2-7; no firm D call. In germline, CDR1 is SNHLY, CDR2 FYNNEI. Trimming left V 1 base short and J 4 bases short, with 5 bases between. The CDR3 spans 12 residues.

The V and J genes are TRBV20-1 and TRBJ2-3, with TRBD1 matching over 7 bases. Germline V lookup: CDR1 DFQATT, CDR2 SNEGSKA (reference sequence). The CDR3 extends over 16 amino acids. After removal of 5 bases from V and 0 bases from J, the junction contained 11 bases not matched to a gene. The CDR3 DNA sequence: TGCAGTGCTCCACCCACACCGGGACAGAGCACAGATACGCAGTATTTT. It yields the protein CSAPPTPGQSTDTQYF.

This clonotype appeared many times. The chain recombines TRBV29-1 with TRBJ2-2; D not resolved. The germline V gene has CDR1 SQVTM and CDR2 ANQGSEA. CDR3 length: 13 residues. V lost 2 bases and J 1 base, leaving 5 bases between the germline ends. CDR3 protein: CSVEYKNTGELFF. CDR3 in DNA: TGCAGCGTTGAATACAAGAACACCGGGGAGCTGTTTTTT.

This clonotype was recorded a few times. The chain uses TRBV20-1 and TRBJ2-2; perhaps TRBD2 as D (7 bases). This CDR3 is 15 amino acids long. The V gene lost 2 bases and the J gene lost 7 bases, with 17 bases spanning the gap. Germline CDR1 reads DFQATT; CDR2 reads SNEGSKA (reference sequence). CDR3 residues: CSARYASGGVGELFF. Here the CDR3 DNA reads TGCAGTGCTAGATACGCCTCGGGGGGCGTCGGGGAGCTGTTTTTT.

The V and J genes are TRBV28 and TRBJ2-3; 7 bases match TRBD2. The junction had 7 bases not matched to a gene; V was cut back by 3 bases and J by 7 bases. Germline lookup yields CDR1 MDHEN and CDR2 SYDVKM. CDR3 length equals 14 residues. CDR3 protein: CASSFSGMRNTQYF. The CDR3 nucleotides are TGTGCCAGCAGTTTCAGCGGGATGAGGAATACGCAGTATTTT.

The V call is TRBV7-6, the J call TRBJ1-3; 8 bases map to TRBD1. The CDR3 runs to 19 residues. Germline loops: CDR1 SGHVS, CDR2 FNYEAQ. Trimming removed 1 base from V and 4 bases from J; junction bases left unmatched: 15. The chain's CDR3 is CASSLGGTGPVGVGNTIYF. CDR3 bases: TGTGCCAGCAGCTTAGGAGGGACAGGTCCCGTCGGTGTGGGAAACACCATATATTTT. Looking up the rest from reference TRBV7-6 and TRBJ1-3 gives the full variable domain: GAGVSQSPRYKVTKRGQDVALRCDPISGHVSLYWYRQALGQGPEFLTYFNYEAQQDKSGLPNDRFSAERPEGSISTLTIQRTEQRDSAMYRCASSLGGTGPVGVGNTIYFGEGSWLTVV.

The J gene is TRBJ1-6, the V gene TRBV3-1; D might be TRBD1 (5 bases). Germline-derived CDR1 and CDR2 are LGHDT and YNNKEL (reference sequence). Trimming cost V 4 bases and J 10 bases, with 14 bases left between them. CDR3 length: 14 residues. This CDR3 reads CASSLQGRESPLHF. CDR3 in DNA: TGTGCCAGCAGCCTTCAGGGACGGGAATCACCCCTCCACTTT.

There are a few counts of this clonotype. This chain connects TRBV5-8 to TRBJ2-1; 9 positions match TRBD2. In germline, CDR1 is SGHTS, CDR2 YDEGEE. Trimming cost V 6 bases and J 7 bases; bases outside gene matches: 14. The CDR3 has 16 residues. CDR3: CASTLNGGGARNEQFF. The CDR3 DNA is TGTGCCAGCACGCTAAACGGCGGGGGGGCGCGGAATGAGCAGTTCTTC.

The table lists this clonotype with a few counts. The genes are TRBV20-1 and TRBJ2-7; D call uncertain. V gave up 0 bases and J gave up 0 bases, with 12 bases separating them. Germline CDR1 DFQATT, CDR2 SNEGSKA (reference sequence). The length of the CDR3 is 15 residues. CDR3 sequence (DNA): TGCAGTGCTAGAGATCGAGGTCTCAGCTCCTACGAGCAGTACTTC. Translating it yields CSARDRGLSSYEQYF.